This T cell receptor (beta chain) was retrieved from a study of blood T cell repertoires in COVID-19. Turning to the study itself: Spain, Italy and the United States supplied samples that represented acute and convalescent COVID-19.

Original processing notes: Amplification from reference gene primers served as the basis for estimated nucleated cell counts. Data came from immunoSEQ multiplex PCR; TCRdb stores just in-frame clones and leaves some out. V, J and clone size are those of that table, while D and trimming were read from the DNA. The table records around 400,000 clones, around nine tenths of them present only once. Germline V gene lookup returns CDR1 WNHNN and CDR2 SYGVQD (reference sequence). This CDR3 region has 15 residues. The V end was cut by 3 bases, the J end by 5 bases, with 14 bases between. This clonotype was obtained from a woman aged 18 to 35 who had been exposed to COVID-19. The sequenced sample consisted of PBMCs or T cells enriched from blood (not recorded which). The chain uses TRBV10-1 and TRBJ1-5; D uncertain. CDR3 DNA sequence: TGCGCCAGCAGTGAACCAGGCTATGACGATCAGCCCCAGCATTTT. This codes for CASSEPGYDDQPQHF.